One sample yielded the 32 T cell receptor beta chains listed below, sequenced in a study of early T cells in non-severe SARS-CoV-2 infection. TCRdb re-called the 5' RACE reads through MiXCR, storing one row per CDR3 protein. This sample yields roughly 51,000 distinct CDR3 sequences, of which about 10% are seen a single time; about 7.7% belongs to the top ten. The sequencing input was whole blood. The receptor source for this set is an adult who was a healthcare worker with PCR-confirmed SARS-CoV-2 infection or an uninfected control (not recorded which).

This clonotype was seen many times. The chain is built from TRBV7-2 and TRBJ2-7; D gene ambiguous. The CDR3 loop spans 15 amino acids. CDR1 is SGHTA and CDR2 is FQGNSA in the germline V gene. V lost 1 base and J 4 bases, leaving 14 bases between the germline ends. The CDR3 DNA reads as TGTGCCAGCAGCTTAGGACGGGCCCTCCGGTACGAGCAGTACTTC. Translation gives CASSLGRALRYEQYF.

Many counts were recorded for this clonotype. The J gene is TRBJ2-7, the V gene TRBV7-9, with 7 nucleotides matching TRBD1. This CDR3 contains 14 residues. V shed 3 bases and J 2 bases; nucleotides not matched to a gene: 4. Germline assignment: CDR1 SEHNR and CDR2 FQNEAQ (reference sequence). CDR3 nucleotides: TGTGCCAGCAGCTTGGGACAGAGAACCTACGAGCAGTACTTC. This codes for CASSLGQRTYEQYF. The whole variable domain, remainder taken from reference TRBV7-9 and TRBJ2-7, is DTGVSQNPRHKITKRGQNVTFRCDPISEHNRLYWYRQTLGQGPEFLTYFQNEAQLEKSRLLSDRFSAERPKGSFSTLEIQRTEQGDSAMYLCASSLGQRTYEQYFGPGTRLTVT.

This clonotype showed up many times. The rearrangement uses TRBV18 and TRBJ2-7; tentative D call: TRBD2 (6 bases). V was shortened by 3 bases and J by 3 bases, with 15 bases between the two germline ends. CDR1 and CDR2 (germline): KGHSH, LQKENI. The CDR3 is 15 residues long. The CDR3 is CASSPNPGEDYEQYF. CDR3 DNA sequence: TGTGCCAGCTCACCGAACCCGGGGGAAGACTACGAGCAGTACTTC.

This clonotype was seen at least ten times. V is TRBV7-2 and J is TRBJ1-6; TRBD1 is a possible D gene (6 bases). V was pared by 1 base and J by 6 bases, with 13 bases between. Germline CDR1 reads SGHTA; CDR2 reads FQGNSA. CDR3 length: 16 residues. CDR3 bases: TGTGCCAGCAGCTTAGTCGGAGGGGGAACTAATTCACCCCTCCACTTT. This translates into CASSLVGGGTNSPLHF.

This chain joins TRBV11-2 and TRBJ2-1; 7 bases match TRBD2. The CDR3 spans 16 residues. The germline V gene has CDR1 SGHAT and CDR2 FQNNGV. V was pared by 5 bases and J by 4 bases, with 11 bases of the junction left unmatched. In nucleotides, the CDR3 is TGTGCCAGCAGCCCCAGGCCCAGCGGGGATTACAATGAGCAGTTCTTC. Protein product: CASSPRPSGDYNEQFF.

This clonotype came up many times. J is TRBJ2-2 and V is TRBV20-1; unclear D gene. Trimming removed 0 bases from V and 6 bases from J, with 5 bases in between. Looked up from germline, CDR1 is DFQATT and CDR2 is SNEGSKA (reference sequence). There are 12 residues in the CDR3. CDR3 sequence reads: CSARDLSGELFF. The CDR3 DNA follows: TGCAGTGCTAGAGATCTCTCCGGGGAGCTGTTTTTT.

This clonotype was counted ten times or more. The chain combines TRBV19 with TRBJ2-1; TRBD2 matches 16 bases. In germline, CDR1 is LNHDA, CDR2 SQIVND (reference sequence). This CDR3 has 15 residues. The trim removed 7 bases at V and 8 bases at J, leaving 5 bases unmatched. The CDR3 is CASTGTSGRVHEQFF. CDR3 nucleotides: TGTGCCAGTACTGGGACTAGCGGGAGGGTCCATGAGCAGTTCTTC. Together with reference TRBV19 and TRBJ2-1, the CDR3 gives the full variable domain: DGGITQSPKYLFRKEGQNVTLSCEQNLNHDAMYWYRQDPGQGLRLIYYSQIVNDFQKGDIAEGYSVSREKKESFPLTVTSAQKNPTAFYLCASTGTSGRVHEQFFGPGTRLTVL.

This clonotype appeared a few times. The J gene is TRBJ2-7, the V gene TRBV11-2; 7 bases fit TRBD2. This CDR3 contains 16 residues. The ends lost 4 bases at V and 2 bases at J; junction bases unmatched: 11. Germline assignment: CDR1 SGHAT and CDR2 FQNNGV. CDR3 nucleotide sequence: TGTGCCAGCAGCTCGCAAGACCGGGACTACGCCTACGAGCAGTACTTC. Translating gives CASSSQDRDYAYEQYF.

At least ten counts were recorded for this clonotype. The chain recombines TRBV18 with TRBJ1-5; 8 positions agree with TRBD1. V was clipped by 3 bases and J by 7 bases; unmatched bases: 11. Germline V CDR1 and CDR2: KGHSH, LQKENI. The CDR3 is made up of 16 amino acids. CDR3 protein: CASSPGEQGVTQPQHF. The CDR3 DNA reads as TGTGCCAGCTCACCGGGGGAACAGGGGGTGACACAGCCCCAGCATTTT.

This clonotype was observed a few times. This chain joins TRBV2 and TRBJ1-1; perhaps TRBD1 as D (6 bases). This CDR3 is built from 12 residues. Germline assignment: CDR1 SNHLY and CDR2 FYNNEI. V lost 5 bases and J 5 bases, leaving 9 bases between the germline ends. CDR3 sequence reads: CASSPGVTEAFF. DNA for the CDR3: TGTGCCAGCAGTCCAGGGGTAACTGAAGCTTTCTTT.

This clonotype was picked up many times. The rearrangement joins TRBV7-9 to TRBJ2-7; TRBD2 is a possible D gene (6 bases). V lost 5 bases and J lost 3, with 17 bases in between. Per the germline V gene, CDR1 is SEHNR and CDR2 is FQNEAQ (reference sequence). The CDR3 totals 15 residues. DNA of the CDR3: TGTGCCAGCAGCCCGGAGGGATCCGCCGTCTACGAGCAGTACTTC. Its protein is CASSPEGSAVYEQYF. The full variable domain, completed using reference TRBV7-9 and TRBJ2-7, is DTGVSQNPRHKITKRGQNVTFRCDPISEHNRLYWYRQTLGQGPEFLTYFQNEAQLEKSRLLSDRFSAERPKGSFSTLEIQRTEQGDSAMYLCASSPEGSAVYEQYFGPGTRLTVT.

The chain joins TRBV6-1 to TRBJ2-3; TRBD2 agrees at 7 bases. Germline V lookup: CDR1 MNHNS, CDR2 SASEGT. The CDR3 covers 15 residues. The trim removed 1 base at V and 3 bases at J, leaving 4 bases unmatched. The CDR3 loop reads CASSEVGGRTDTQYF. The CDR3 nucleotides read TGTGCCAGCAGTGAAGTTGGCGGGAGAACAGATACGCAGTATTTT.

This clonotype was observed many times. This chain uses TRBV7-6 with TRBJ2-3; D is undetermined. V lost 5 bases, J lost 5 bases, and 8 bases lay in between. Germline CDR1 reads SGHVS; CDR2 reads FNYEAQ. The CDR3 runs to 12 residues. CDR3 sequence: CASSRWRDTQYF. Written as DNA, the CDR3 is TGTGCCAGCAGCCGGTGGAGAGATACGCAGTATTTT.

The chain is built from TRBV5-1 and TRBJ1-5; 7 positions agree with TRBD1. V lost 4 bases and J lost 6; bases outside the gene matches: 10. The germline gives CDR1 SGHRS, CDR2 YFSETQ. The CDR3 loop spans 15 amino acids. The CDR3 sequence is CASSPLTGVGQPQHF. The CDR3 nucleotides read TGCGCCAGCAGCCCGTTAACAGGGGTAGGTCAGCCCCAGCATTTT.

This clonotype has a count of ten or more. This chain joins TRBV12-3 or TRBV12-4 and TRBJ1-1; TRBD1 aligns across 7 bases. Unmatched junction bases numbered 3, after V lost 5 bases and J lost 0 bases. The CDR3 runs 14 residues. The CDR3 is CASSPQGLNTEAFF. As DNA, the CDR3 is TGTGCCAGCAGTCCACAGGGGCTGAACACTGAAGCTTTCTTT.

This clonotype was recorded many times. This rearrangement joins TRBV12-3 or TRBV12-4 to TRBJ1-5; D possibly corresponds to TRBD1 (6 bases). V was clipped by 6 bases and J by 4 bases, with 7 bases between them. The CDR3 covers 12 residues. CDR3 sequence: CASRQGNQPQHF. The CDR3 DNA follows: TGTGCCAGCAGGCAGGGGAATCAGCCCCAGCATTTT.

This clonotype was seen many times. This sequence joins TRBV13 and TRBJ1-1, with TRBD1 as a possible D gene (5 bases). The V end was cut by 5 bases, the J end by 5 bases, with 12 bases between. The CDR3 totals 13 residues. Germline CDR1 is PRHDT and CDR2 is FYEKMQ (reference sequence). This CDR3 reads CASSPTGGTEAFF. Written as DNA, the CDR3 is TGTGCCAGCAGCCCCACCGGGGGGACTGAAGCTTTCTTT.

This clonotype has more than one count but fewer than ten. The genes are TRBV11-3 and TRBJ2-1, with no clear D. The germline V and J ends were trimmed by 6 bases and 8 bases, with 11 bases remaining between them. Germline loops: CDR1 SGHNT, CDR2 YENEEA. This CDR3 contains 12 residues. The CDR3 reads CASRSSDHEQFF. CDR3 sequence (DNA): TGTGCCAGCAGGTCCTCGGACCATGAGCAGTTCTTC.

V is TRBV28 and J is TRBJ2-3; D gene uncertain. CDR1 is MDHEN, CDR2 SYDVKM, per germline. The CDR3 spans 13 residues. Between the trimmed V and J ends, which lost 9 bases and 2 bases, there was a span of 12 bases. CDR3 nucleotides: TGTGCCAGAGGAACGGCTAACACAGATACGCAGTATTTT. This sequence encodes CARGTANTDTQYF.

In DNA, the CDR3 is TGTGCCAGCAGTTTTACCCCGCCAGAGGCGCACATTCAGTACTTC. Amino acid sequence: CASSFTPPEAHIQYF. The rearrangement links TRBV12-3 or TRBV12-4 to TRBJ2-4; the D is unclear. Trimming cost V 3 bases and J 8 bases, with 17 bases left between them. The CDR3 extends over 15 amino acids.

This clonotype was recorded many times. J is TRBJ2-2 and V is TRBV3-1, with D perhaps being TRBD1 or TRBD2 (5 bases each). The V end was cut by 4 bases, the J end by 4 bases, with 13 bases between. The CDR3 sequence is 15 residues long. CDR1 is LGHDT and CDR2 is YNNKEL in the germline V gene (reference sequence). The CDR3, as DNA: TGTGCCAGCAGCCCCCGGGACCGACCCACCGGGGAGCTGTTTTTT. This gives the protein CASSPRDRPTGELFF.

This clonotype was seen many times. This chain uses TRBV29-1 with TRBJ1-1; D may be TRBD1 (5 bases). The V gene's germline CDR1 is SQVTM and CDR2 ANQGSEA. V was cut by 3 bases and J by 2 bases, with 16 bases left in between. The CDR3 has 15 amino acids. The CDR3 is CSVETRAGSNTEAFF. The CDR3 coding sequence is TGCAGCGTTGAGACAAGGGCAGGGTCAAACACTGAAGCTTTCTTT.

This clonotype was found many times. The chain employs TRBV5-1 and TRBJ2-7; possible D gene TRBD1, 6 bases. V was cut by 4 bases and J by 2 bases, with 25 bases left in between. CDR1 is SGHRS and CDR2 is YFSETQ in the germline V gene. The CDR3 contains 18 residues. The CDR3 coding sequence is TGCGCCAGCAGCCTATCCCCCGGGACATCTACTCTCGCCTACGAGCAGTACTTC. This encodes CASSLSPGTSTLAYEQYF.

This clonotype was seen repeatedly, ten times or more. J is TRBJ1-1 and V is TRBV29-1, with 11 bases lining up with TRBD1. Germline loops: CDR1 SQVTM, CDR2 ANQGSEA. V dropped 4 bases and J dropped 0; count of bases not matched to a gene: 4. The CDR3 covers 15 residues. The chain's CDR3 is CSVADRGRMNTEAFF. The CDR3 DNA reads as TGCAGCGTTGCGGACAGGGGGCGCATGAACACTGAAGCTTTCTTT.

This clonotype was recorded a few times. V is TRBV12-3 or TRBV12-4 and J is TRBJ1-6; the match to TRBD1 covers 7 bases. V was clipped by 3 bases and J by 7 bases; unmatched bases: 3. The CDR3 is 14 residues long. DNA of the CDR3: TGTGCCAGCAGTTTCGGGACAGTGAATTCACCCCTCCACTTT. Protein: CASSFGTVNSPLHF.

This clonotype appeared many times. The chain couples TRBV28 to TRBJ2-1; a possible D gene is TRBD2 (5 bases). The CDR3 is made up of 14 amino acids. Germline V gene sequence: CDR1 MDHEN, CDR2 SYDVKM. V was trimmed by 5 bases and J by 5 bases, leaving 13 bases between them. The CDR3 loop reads CASSPRGRHNEQFF. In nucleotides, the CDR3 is TGTGCCAGCAGTCCCCGGGGTAGACACAATGAGCAGTTCTTC. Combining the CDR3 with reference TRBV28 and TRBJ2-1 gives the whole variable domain DVKVTQSSRYLVKRTGEKVFLECVQDMDHENMFWYRQDPGLGLRLIYFSYDVKMKEKGDIPEGYSVSREKKERFSLILESASTNQTSMYLCASSPRGRHNEQFFGPGTRLTVL.

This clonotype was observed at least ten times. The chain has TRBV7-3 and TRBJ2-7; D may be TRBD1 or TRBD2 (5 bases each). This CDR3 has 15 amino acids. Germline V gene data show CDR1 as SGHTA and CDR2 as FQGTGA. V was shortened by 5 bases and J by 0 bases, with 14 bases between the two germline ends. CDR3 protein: CASSPQPGSSYEQYF. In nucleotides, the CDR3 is TGTGCCAGCAGCCCCCAGCCAGGGAGCTCCTACGAGCAGTACTTC.

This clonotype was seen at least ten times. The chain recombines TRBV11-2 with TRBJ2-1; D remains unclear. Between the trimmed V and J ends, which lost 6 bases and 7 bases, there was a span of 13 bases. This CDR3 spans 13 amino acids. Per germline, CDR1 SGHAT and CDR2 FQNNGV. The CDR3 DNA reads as TGTGCCAGCAGACGACTTACTTGGAATGAGCAGTTCTTC. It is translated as CASRRLTWNEQFF. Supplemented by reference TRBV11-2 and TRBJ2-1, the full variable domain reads EAGVAQSPRYKIIEKRQSVAFWCNPISGHATLYWYQQILGQGPKLLIQFQNNGVVDDSQLPKDRFSAERLKGVDSTLKIQPAKLEDSAVYLCASRRLTWNEQFFGPGTRLTVL.

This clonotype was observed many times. CDR3 DNA sequence: TGTGCCAGCAGCTTCTTCGGCAGGGCGACCTACGAGCAGTACTTC. Its protein product is CASSFFGRATYEQYF. The V and J genes are TRBV28 and TRBJ2-7, with D perhaps matching TRBD1 (5 bases). Per the germline V gene, CDR1 is MDHEN and CDR2 is SYDVKM. This CDR3 is 15 amino acids long. V was clipped by 6 bases and J by 2 bases, with 17 bases between them.

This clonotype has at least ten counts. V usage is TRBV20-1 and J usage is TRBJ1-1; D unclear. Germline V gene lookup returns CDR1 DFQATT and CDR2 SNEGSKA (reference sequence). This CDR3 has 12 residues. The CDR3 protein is CRIDGKNTEAFF. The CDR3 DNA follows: TGCAGGATAGACGGGAAGAACACTGAAGCTTTCTTT.

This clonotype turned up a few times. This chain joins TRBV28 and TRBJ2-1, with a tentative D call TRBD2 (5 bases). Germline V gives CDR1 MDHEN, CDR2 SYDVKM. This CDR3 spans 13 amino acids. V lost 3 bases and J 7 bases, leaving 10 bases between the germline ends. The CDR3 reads CASSLGRRNEQFF. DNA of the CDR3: TGTGCCAGCAGTTTGGGCCGGAGGAATGAGCAGTTCTTC.

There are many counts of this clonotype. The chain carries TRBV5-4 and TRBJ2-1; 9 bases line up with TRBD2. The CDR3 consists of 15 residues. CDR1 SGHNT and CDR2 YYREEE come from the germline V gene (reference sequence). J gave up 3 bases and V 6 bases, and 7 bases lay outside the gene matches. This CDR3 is CASTWVSGSYNEQFF. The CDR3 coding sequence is TGTGCCAGCACCTGGGTTAGCGGGAGCTACAATGAGCAGTTCTTC. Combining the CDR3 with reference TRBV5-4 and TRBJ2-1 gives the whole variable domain ETGVTQSPTHLIKTRGQQVTLRCSSQSGHNTVSWYQQALGQGPQFIFQYYREEENGRGNFPPRFSGLQFPNYSSELNVNALELDDSALYLCASTWVSGSYNEQFFGPGTRLTVL.